Following are 21 T cell receptor beta chains from one sample sequenced in a study of shared clonotypes between healthy human individuals (dated by TCRdb to 2020 to 2021). The receptor library was made with the immunoSEQ multiplex PCR assay. As stored in TCRdb, this immuneACCESS dataset retains in-frame rearrangements with V and J assigned. A fraction of the clones does not appear; measured against another copy, unresolved V genes explain less than half of the discrepancy, and the remainder lacks a known reason. The sample table lists fewer than 650,000 clones, about 82% of them with a count of one. The ten largest clones represent over 10% of the sample. Source material: PBMCs. The receptor source for this set is a woman between 40 and 50 years old in good health. Some clones in this sample may be carry-over from other donors' samples.

V and J are TRBV14 and TRBJ2-7; TRBD2 might be the D (6 bases). The CDR3 consists of 13 residues. V was trimmed by 3 bases and J by 3 bases, leaving 9 bases between them. CDR1 is SGHDN, CDR2 FVKESK, per germline. The CDR3 region is CASSQRLVYEQYF. The DNA of the CDR3 is TGTGCCAGCAGCCAGAGACTAGTCTACGAGCAGTACTTC. Full variable domain (missing parts from reference TRBV14 and TRBJ2-7): EAGVTQFPSHSVIEKGQTVTLRCDPISGHDNLYWYRRVMGKEIKFLLHFVKESKQDESGMPNNRFLAERTGGTYSTLKVQPAELEDSGVYFCASSQRLVYEQYFGPGTRLTVT.

The rearrangement links TRBV29-1 to TRBJ2-1, with 10 bases matching TRBD2. Germline CDR1 SQVTM, CDR2 ANQGSEA. There are 15 residues in the CDR3. J gave up 7 bases and V 4 bases, and 10 bases lay outside the gene matches. This chain's CDR3 is CSVGRAGGPWNEQFF. The CDR3 DNA sequence: TGCAGCGTTGGTCGAGCGGGAGGGCCGTGGAATGAGCAGTTCTTC.

The chain has TRBV20-1 and TRBJ2-1; D gene ambiguous. CDR1 and CDR2 (germline): DFQATT, SNEGSKA (reference sequence). CDR3 length: 10 residues. V dropped 6 bases and J dropped 10 bases, with 10 bases sitting between them. CDR3 bases: TGCAGTGCCTACTCCTTAGAGCAGTTCTTC. This sequence encodes CSAYSLEQFF.

This clone was counted at least ten times. This chain connects TRBV2 to TRBJ1-5; D remains unclear. V lost 3 bases, J lost 4 bases, and 7 bases lay in between. CDR1 is SNHLY, CDR2 FYNNEI, per germline. This CDR3 spans 13 amino acids. The CDR3 is CASSDPLNQPQHF. The CDR3 region has the DNA TGTGCCAGCAGTGACCCCTTAAATCAGCCCCAGCATTTT.

The rearrangement joins TRBV18 to TRBJ2-5; 8 bases map to TRBD2. Trimming removed 8 bases from V and 2 bases from J; junction bases left unmatched: 7. The CDR3 is 14 residues long. Germline values: CDR1 KGHSH, CDR2 LQKENI. This CDR3 reads CASTTLAGQETQYF. CDR3 sequence (DNA): TGTGCCAGCACTACCTTAGCGGGACAAGAGACCCAGTACTTC.

The rearrangement uses TRBV5-1 and TRBJ2-1; D possibly corresponds to TRBD2 (6 bases). CDR1 is SGHRS and CDR2 is YFSETQ in the germline V gene. The CDR3 totals 16 residues. The V gene lost 0 bases and the J gene lost 6 bases, with 16 bases spanning the gap. The CDR3 coding sequence is TGCGCCAGCAGCTTGGCCGTCGGAGGGAGGACCAATGAGCAGTTCTTC. The encoded protein is CASSLAVGGRTNEQFF.

This chain joins TRBV27 and TRBJ1-6; D not certain. Germline V gene lookup returns CDR1 MNHEY and CDR2 SMNVEV (reference sequence). The CDR3 has 12 residues. The V gene lost 3 bases and the J gene lost 7 bases, with 4 bases spanning the gap. The CDR3 sequence: CASSFGNSPLHF. CDR3 nucleotide sequence: TGTGCCAGCAGTTTTGGGAATTCACCCCTCCACTTT.

The gene calls are TRBV9 and TRBJ2-1; 9 nucleotides line up with TRBD1. V lost 3 bases to trimming and J lost 0 bases; unmatched junction nucleotides: 1. The CDR3 sequence is 15 residues long. Germline-derived CDR1 and CDR2 are SGDLS and YYNGEE. The CDR3 reads CASSATGGSYNEQFF. The CDR3, as DNA: TGTGCCAGCAGCGCGACAGGGGGCTCCTACAATGAGCAGTTCTTC.

The chain links TRBV7-9 to TRBJ2-1; TRBD2 matches 12 bases. This CDR3 is built from 18 residues. CDR1 is SEHNR, CDR2 FQNEAQ, per germline (reference sequence). The trim removed 5 bases at V and 0 bases at J, leaving 8 bases unmatched. CDR3 loop: CASSLGLAGTSSYNEQFF. The CDR3 region has the DNA TGTGCCAGCAGCCTGGGACTAGCGGGCACGAGCTCCTACAATGAGCAGTTCTTC.

This chain connects TRBV30 to TRBJ2-7; the match to TRBD1 covers 9 bases. The V segment lost 3 bases and the J segment 7 bases; nucleotides outside the gene matches: 4. Germline V lookup: CDR1 GTSNPN, CDR2 SVGIG (reference sequence). CDR3 length equals 12 residues. The CDR3 is CAWSQDRGEQYF. CDR3 DNA: TGTGCCTGGAGCCAGGACAGGGGTGAGCAGTACTTC.

The V call is TRBV15, the J call TRBJ2-7; 11 bases align to TRBD1. V was pared by 4 bases and J by 7 bases, with 6 bases of the junction left unmatched. The CDR3 consists of 14 residues. The V gene's germline CDR1 is LNHNV and CDR2 YYDKDF (reference sequence). CDR3 nucleotides: TGTGCCACCAGCATGGGGACAGGGGGTAGGGAGCAGTACTTC. This gives the protein CATSMGTGGREQYF. Full variable domain (outside the CDR3, taken from reference TRBV15 and TRBJ2-7): DAMVIQNPRYQVTQFGKPVTLSCSQTLNHNVMYWYQQKSSQAPKLLFHYYDKDFNNEADTPDNFQSRRPNTSFCFLDIRSPGLGDTAMYLCATSMGTGGREQYFGPGTRLTVT.

The sample holds a few counts of this clone. This sequence joins TRBV5-1 and TRBJ2-2; the match to TRBD1 covers 8 bases. Germline V CDR1 and CDR2: SGHRS, YFSETQ. The CDR3 totals 15 residues. The junction had 9 bases not matched to a gene; V was cut back by 6 bases and J by 5 bases. CDR3 nucleotide sequence: TGCGCCAGCACCCCAGGGGGCGGTGAGACCGGGGAGCTGTTTTTT. Amino acids: CASTPGGGETGELFF.

As for this clone: This specimen includes other DNA sequences encoding the same CDR3. The chain carries TRBV5-4 and TRBJ2-7; 7 bases are a match to TRBD1. The germline gives CDR1 SGHNT, CDR2 YYREEE (reference sequence). V gave up 4 bases and J gave up 2 bases; unmatched junction bases: 3. This CDR3 comprises 13 residues. CDR3 region: CASSAGTAYEQYF. In DNA, the CDR3 is TGTGCCAGCAGCGCCGGGACAGCCTACGAGCAGTACTTC.

The rearrangement uses TRBV7-9 and TRBJ2-5, with 10 bases identical to TRBD2. V shed 3 bases and J 5 bases; nucleotides not matched to a gene: 6. CDR3 length: 15 amino acids. The germline V gene encodes CDR1 SEHNR and CDR2 FQNEAQ (reference sequence). The CDR3: CASSFASGSAETQYF. The CDR3 DNA follows: TGTGCCAGCAGCTTCGCTAGCGGGAGTGCCGAGACCCAGTACTTC.

The genes are TRBV5-1 and TRBJ2-3; maybe TRBD2 (5 bases). Germline V lookup: CDR1 SGHRS, CDR2 YFSETQ. The V end was cut by 6 bases, the J end by 9 bases, with 20 bases between. This CDR3 contains 14 residues. The CDR3 sequence is CASTGLAATGTQYF. The CDR3 coding sequence is TGCGCCAGCACCGGACTTGCGGCAACCGGGACGCAGTATTTT.

The chain recombines TRBV18 with TRBJ1-2; D might be TRBD1 (6 bases). The ends were cut back, 5 bases at V and 1 base at J, with 8 bases in the middle. Per germline, CDR1 KGHSH and CDR2 LQKENI. This CDR3 contains 13 residues. In DNA form, the CDR3 reads TGTGCCAGCTCAGGGGGCGATAACTATGGCTACACCTTC. Translating it yields CASSGGDNYGYTF. The whole variable domain, filled in from reference TRBV18 and TRBJ1-2, reads NAGVMQNPRHLVRRRGQEARLRCSPMKGHSHVYWYRQLPEEGLKFMVYLQKENIIDESGMPKERFSAEFPKEGPSILRIQQVVRGDSAAYFCASSGGDNYGYTFGSGTRLTVV.

V usage is TRBV6-1 and J usage is TRBJ2-1; D is unresolved. The V gene lost 2 bases and the J gene lost 12 bases, with 11 bases spanning the gap. The CDR3 sequence is 12 residues long. The germline V gene encodes CDR1 MNHNS and CDR2 SASEGT. The CDR3: CASSEQSKVQFF. The CDR3 nucleotides are TGTGCCAGCAGTGAACAATCCAAAGTGCAGTTCTTC.

CDR3 loop: CAGSVGPLNTEAFF. CDR3 bases: TGTGCCGGAAGTGTGGGGCCCCTGAACACTGAAGCTTTCTTT. The chain employs TRBV30 and TRBJ1-1, with D tentatively TRBD1 (5 bases). The germline V gene encodes CDR1 GTSNPN and CDR2 SVGIG (reference sequence). This CDR3 has 14 amino acids. The V gene lost 8 bases and the J gene lost 0 bases, with 16 bases spanning the gap.

The gene calls are TRBV9 and TRBJ2-1, with TRBD2 matching over 10 bases. The CDR3 consists of 15 residues. V gave up 0 bases and J gave up 6 bases; unmatched junction bases: 3. From germline, CDR1 is SGDLS and CDR2 YYNGEE. Written as DNA, the CDR3 is TGTGCCAGCAGCGTAGGCGCTAGCGGGAGCAATGAGCAGTTCTTC. This encodes CASSVGASGSNEQFF.

This clone came up once. V usage is TRBV6-5 and J usage is TRBJ1-5; D call uncertain. Deletions cut 5 bases from V and 1 base from J, with 12 bases between. From germline, CDR1 is MNHEY and CDR2 SVGAGI. The CDR3 runs to 15 residues. This CDR3 reads CASSRLRTSNQPQHF. The DNA of the CDR3 is TGTGCCAGCAGTCGTCTCAGGACGAGCAATCAGCCCCAGCATTTT.

In its sample, this clone was seen many times. The genes are TRBV30 and TRBJ1-4; tentatively, D is TRBD1 (6 bases). This CDR3 comprises 13 residues. With 2 bases removed from V and 6 bases from J, the gap between germline ends came to 10 bases. Germline loops: CDR1 GTSNPN, CDR2 SVGIG (reference sequence). CDR3 nucleotides: TGTGCCTGGAGTACGGGGGCCCATGAAAAACTGTTTTTT. Encoded protein: CAWSTGAHEKLFF.